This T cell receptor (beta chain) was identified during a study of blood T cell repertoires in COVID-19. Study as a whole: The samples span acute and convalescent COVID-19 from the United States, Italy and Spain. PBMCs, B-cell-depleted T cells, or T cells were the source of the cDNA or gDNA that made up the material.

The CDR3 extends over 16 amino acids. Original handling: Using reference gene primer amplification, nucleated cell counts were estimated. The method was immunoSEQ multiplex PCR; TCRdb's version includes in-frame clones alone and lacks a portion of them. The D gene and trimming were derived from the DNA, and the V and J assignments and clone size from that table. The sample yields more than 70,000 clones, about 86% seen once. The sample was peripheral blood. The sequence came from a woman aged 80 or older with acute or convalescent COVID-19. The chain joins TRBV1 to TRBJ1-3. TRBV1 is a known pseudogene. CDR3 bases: TGCACCAGCAGCCCGCCTTCGAGGGTAGGCGGAAACACCATATATTTT. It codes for CTSSPPSRVGGNTIYF.